The 29 T cell receptor beta chains below all came from one sample that was sequenced in a study of monozygotic twins with inflammatory bowel disease. TCRdb reanalyzed the 5' RACE reads and collapses them to one entry per CDR3 protein, without DNA. This sample's table reports 400,000 to 500,000 distinct CDR3 sequences. The sample was blood. The receptors shown here come from a human donor with ulcerative colitis or Crohn's disease, or a healthy co-twin of an affected twin (not recorded which).

This chain links TRBV5-6 with TRBJ1-2; TCRdb returns TRBD1, unconfirmable since there is no DNA. CDR1 SGHDT and CDR2 YYEEEE come from the germline V gene. The CDR3 has 17 residues. This chain's CDR3 is CASSLWGTALDYYGYTF.

The chain employs TRBV12-3 or TRBV12-4 and TRBJ1-5. CDR3 size: 16 residues. The CDR3 reads CASSLYSDRYNQPQHF.

The chain is built from TRBV27 and TRBJ2-7; TCRdb lists TRBD1, though no DNA is available to test this call. Germline CDR1 MNHEY, CDR2 SMNVEV (reference sequence). The CDR3 contains 17 residues. CDR3 loop: CASSLSRLRDSSYEQYF.

The gene calls are TRBV15 and TRBJ2-7; there is no DNA to check the TCRdb D call of TRBD1. Germline V gene data show CDR1 as LNHNV and CDR2 as YYDKDF (reference sequence). The CDR3 consists of 16 residues. CDR3: CATSRDWGGGSYEQYF.

This chain's CDR3 is CASSSVAGGIYEQYF. The rearrangement links TRBV28 to TRBJ2-7; TCRdb selects TRBD2, and the lack of DNA leaves this call unchecked. The CDR3 runs 15 residues. Germline CDR1 reads MDHEN; CDR2 reads SYDVKM.

The V call is TRBV20-1, the J call TRBJ2-1; TCRdb reports TRBD1, a call that lacks DNA to check it against. The CDR3 covers 12 residues. Germline CDR1 and CDR2: DFQATT and SNEGSKA (reference sequence). The CDR3: CSAFHRGDEQFF.

The chain couples TRBV5-1 to TRBJ2-2; there is no DNA to check the TCRdb D call of TRBD1. The CDR3 covers 15 residues. Looked up from germline, CDR1 is SGHRS and CDR2 is YFSETQ. This CDR3 reads CASSLGSGPHGELFF.

This chain uses TRBV12-3 or TRBV12-4 with TRBJ2-7; TCRdb calls TRBD1, which cannot be checked without DNA. This CDR3 spans 12 amino acids. The CDR3 is CASSLGGDEQYF.

The chain links TRBV19 to TRBJ2-7; absent DNA, TCRdb's TRBD1 call cannot be checked. The CDR3 has 13 residues. Germline V gene data show CDR1 as LNHDA and CDR2 as SQIVND (reference sequence). CDR3 protein: CASSPGTGGEQYF.

CDR3 region: CSASGAGKVADTQYF. The genes are TRBV20-1 and TRBJ2-3; TCRdb lists TRBD1, though no DNA is available to test this call. The CDR3 spans 15 residues. CDR1 is DFQATT, CDR2 SNEGSKA, per germline (reference sequence).

The chain couples TRBV19 to TRBJ2-2; TCRdb proposes TRBD2, but this gene call is untestable without DNA. CDR3 length: 15 amino acids. The germline gives CDR1 LNHDA, CDR2 SQIVND (reference sequence). The CDR3 here is CASQPGTSPSGELFF.

The V call is TRBV15, the J call TRBJ2-2. The germline V gene encodes CDR1 LNHNV and CDR2 YYDKDF (reference sequence). The CDR3 has 13 amino acids. CDR3 loop: CATSRGNTGELIF. The whole variable domain, filled in from reference TRBV15 and TRBJ2-2, reads DAMVIQNPRYQVTQFGKPVTLSCSQTLNHNVMYWYQQKSSQAPKLLFHYYDKDFNNEADTPDNFQSRRPNTSFCFLDIRSPGLGDTAMYLCATSRGNTGELIFGEGSRLTVL.

The chain uses TRBV28 and TRBJ2-1; absent DNA, TCRdb's TRBD2 call cannot be checked. The CDR3 runs 15 residues. Germline CDR1 reads MDHEN; CDR2 reads SYDVKM. The CDR3 is CASSLPLAGINEQFF.

The V and J genes are TRBV5-1 and TRBJ2-7; TCRdb's assignment of TRBD2 cannot be checked, as there is no DNA. The length of the CDR3 is 16 residues. Germline values: CDR1 SGHRS, CDR2 YFSETQ. CDR3 amino acids: CASSLEVGRGSYEQYF. The variable domain in full, completed from reference TRBV5-1 and TRBJ2-7, reads KAGVTQTPRYLIKTRGQQVTLSCSPISGHRSVSWYQQTPGQGLQFLFEYFSETQRNKGNFPGRFSGRQFSNSRSEMNVSTLELGDSALYLCASSLEVGRGSYEQYFGPGTRLTVT.

The gene calls are TRBV7-9 and TRBJ2-7; checking the TCRdb D call of TRBD2 is not possible without DNA. Germline V lookup: CDR1 SEHNR, CDR2 FQNEAQ (reference sequence). The CDR3 runs 15 residues. The chain's CDR3 is CASSLGGWTSPEQYF.

This rearrangement joins TRBV7-9 to TRBJ1-2; the D call from TCRdb, TRBD1, cannot be confirmed without DNA. Germline lookup yields CDR1 SEHNR and CDR2 FQNEAQ (reference sequence). CDR3 length equals 13 residues. CDR3 sequence: CASSDTGAISYTF.

The chain has TRBV7-3 and TRBJ2-1; TCRdb indicates TRBD2, and absent DNA this call remains unverified. This CDR3 has 13 amino acids. The germline gives CDR1 SGHTA, CDR2 FQGTGA. This CDR3 reads CASSTGSKNEQFF.

The chain combines TRBV4-1 with TRBJ2-3; as DNA is missing, the TRBD1 call by TCRdb cannot be tested. Germline loops: CDR1 MGHRA, CDR2 YSYEKL. The CDR3 length is 14 residues. CDR3 sequence reads: CASSLGGRGDTQYF.

V is TRBV5-4 and J is TRBJ1-1; TCRdb's D call, TRBD1, is unchecked because there is no DNA. Per germline, CDR1 SGHNT and CDR2 YYREEE (reference sequence). There are 15 residues in the CDR3. The CDR3 spells CASSRGQSKHTEAFF.

The gene calls are TRBV7-2 and TRBJ1-2; TCRdb names TRBD1, which stays unverified in the absence of DNA. Germline loops: CDR1 SGHTA, CDR2 FQGNSA. CDR3 size: 15 residues. The CDR3 here is CASSLADRGRYGYTF.

The gene calls are TRBV7-2 and TRBJ1-4; TCRdb lists TRBD1, though no DNA is available to test this call. CDR1 is SGHTA, CDR2 FQGNSA, per germline. There are 14 residues in the CDR3. The CDR3 reads CASSGDRSREKLFF.

The chain combines TRBV29-1 with TRBJ2-7; TCRdb's assignment of TRBD1 cannot be checked, as there is no DNA. Germline V gene data show CDR1 as SQVTM and CDR2 as ANQGSEA. This CDR3 region has 14 residues. The chain's CDR3 is CSVSPGQGAYEQYF.

The CDR3 sequence: CASSSQGANTDTQYF. The rearrangement uses TRBV2 and TRBJ2-3; TCRdb's assignment of TRBD1 cannot be checked, as there is no DNA. The CDR3 length is 15 residues. Germline CDR1 is SNHLY and CDR2 is FYNNEI.

The chain carries TRBV6-1 and TRBJ2-5; checking the TCRdb D call of TRBD1 is not possible without DNA. The CDR3 length is 15 residues. Germline-derived CDR1 and CDR2 are MNHNS and SASEGT. The CDR3 loop reads CASNQGLTGGGTQYF.

V usage is TRBV18 and J usage is TRBJ1-2. There are 14 residues in the CDR3. Germline V gene lookup returns CDR1 KGHSH and CDR2 LQKENI. Here the CDR3 reads CASSPPGVNYGYTF. Variable domain in full (rest from reference TRBV18 and TRBJ1-2): NAGVMQNPRHLVRRRGQEARLRCSPMKGHSHVYWYRQLPEEGLKFMVYLQKENIIDESGMPKERFSAEFPKEGPSILRIQQVVRGDSAAYFCASSPPGVNYGYTFGSGTRLTVV.

The chain carries TRBV5-1 and TRBJ2-7; checking the TCRdb D call of TRBD2 is not possible without DNA. CDR1 is SGHRS and CDR2 is YFSETQ in the germline V gene. The CDR3 covers 18 residues. This CDR3 is CASSLEASGRAYRYEQYF. The full variable domain, completed using reference TRBV5-1 and TRBJ2-7, is KAGVTQTPRYLIKTRGQQVTLSCSPISGHRSVSWYQQTPGQGLQFLFEYFSETQRNKGNFPGRFSGRQFSNSRSEMNVSTLELGDSALYLCASSLEASGRAYRYEQYFGPGTRLTVT.

This chain links TRBV29-1 with TRBJ2-3; TCRdb outputs TRBD1, but without DNA this stays unchecked. Germline lookup yields CDR1 SQVTM and CDR2 ANQGSEA. The CDR3 consists of 13 residues. CDR3 amino acids: CSVRGTVGDTQYF.

This chain links TRBV7-9 with TRBJ1-2; lacking DNA, the TRBD1 call made by TCRdb goes unchecked. Per germline, CDR1 SEHNR and CDR2 FQNEAQ (reference sequence). This CDR3 is 15 amino acids long. The CDR3 protein is CASSPSGQANYGYTF.

Here the CDR3 reads CASSPPMTSGRAGGELFF. The chain recombines TRBV18 with TRBJ2-2; without DNA, the TCRdb call of TRBD2 cannot be checked. The CDR3 runs 18 residues. CDR1 KGHSH and CDR2 LQKENI come from the germline V gene.